These 20 T cell receptor beta chains share one sample of origin, sequenced in a study of blood T cell repertoires in COVID-19. Sequencing was performed with immunoSEQ multiplex PCR; in TCRdb, only in-frame clones are kept and a portion is missing. This sample carries tens of thousands of clones, 88% of them seen once, and the ten largest clones take over 8.5%. Sequencing input: peripheral blood. All receptors come from a man aged 45-65 years with active COVID-19.

A note on this clone: Compared with germline, one end of the junction differs, possibly owing to a read error. V is TRBV6-5 and J is TRBJ1-2; unclear D gene. The V gene's germline CDR1 is MNHEY and CDR2 SVGAGI. The CDR3 totals 12 residues. CDR3 amino acids: CASSSPNYSYTF. CDR3 sequence (DNA): TGTGCCAGCAGTTCTCCTAACTATAGCTACACCTTC.

This clone was detected only once. The chain links TRBV7-2 to TRBJ2-2; D gene unclear. This CDR3 contains 13 residues. Germline-derived CDR1 and CDR2 are SGHTA and FQGNSA. V lost 4 bases and J lost 7, with 10 bases in between. In DNA form, the CDR3 reads TGTGCCAGCAGCTCGCAGGTAGACGGGGAGCTGTTTTTT. Translation gives CASSSQVDGELFF.

This sequence joins TRBV19 and TRBJ2-1; TRBD2 matches at 10 bases. The CDR3 has 15 residues. V trimming: 4 bases; J trimming: 3 bases; junction bases outside the gene matches: 3. The germline V gene has CDR1 LNHDA and CDR2 SQIVND (reference sequence). CDR3 sequence reads: CASSKTSGVYNEQFF. The CDR3 DNA reads as TGTGCCAGTAGTAAAACTAGCGGGGTCTACAATGAGCAGTTCTTC.

This chain joins TRBV7-3 and TRBJ2-5, with 10 positions matching TRBD1. CDR1 SGHTA and CDR2 FQGTGA come from the germline V gene. Trimming at V came to 5 bases and at J to 3 bases, leaving 6 bases not matched to a gene. CDR3 length: 15 amino acids. In DNA form, the CDR3 reads TGTGCCAGCAGCCCCTTCGGGACAGGGGAAGAGACCCAGTACTTC. It codes for CASSPFGTGEETQYF.

The CDR3 DNA reads as TGTGCCACTCGGGCTTCGACAGGGGGGAACAATGAGCAGTTCTTC. This translates into CATRASTGGNNEQFF. V and J are TRBV2 and TRBJ2-1; 9 bases map to TRBD1. CDR3 length: 15 residues. With 10 bases clipped from V and 5 bases from J, the junction kept 12 bases outside the gene matches. Germline V gene lookup returns CDR1 SNHLY and CDR2 FYNNEI. The entire variable domain, with the rest obtained from reference TRBV2 and TRBJ2-1, is as follows: EPEVTQTPSHQVTQMGQEVILRCVPISNHLYFYWYRQILGQKVEFLVSFYNNEISEKSEIFDDQFSVERPDGSNFTLKIRSTKLEDSAMYFCATRASTGGNNEQFFGPGTRLTVL.

This chain joins TRBV2 and TRBJ1-6; the match to TRBD1 covers 7 bases. Germline V gene sequence: CDR1 SNHLY, CDR2 FYNNEI. CDR3 length: 15 residues. Trimming took 1 base from V and 6 from J; bases not matched to a gene: 3. The CDR3 DNA reads as TGTGCCAGCAGTGAAGAGGGGACAGCTAATTCACCCCTCCACTTT. Amino acids: CASSEEGTANSPLHF.

V is TRBV5-1 and J is TRBJ2-1, with 12 positions matching TRBD2. CDR1 and CDR2 from the germline V gene are SGHRS and YFSETQ. Trimming removed 5 bases from V and 0 bases from J; junction bases left unmatched: 3. The length of the CDR3 is 16 residues. CDR3 protein: CASRKTSGSSYNEQFF. The CDR3 bases are TGCGCCAGCAGGAAGACTAGCGGGAGCTCCTACAATGAGCAGTTCTTC.

The genes are TRBV9 and TRBJ2-1; 11 bases are shared with TRBD2. Per germline, CDR1 SGDLS and CDR2 YYNGEE. The CDR3 runs 17 residues. Trimming cost V 4 bases and J 1 base; bases outside gene matches: 7. The CDR3 loop reads CASSPRTSGLSYNEQFF. CDR3 DNA sequence: TGTGCCAGCAGCCCAAGGACTAGCGGGCTTTCCTACAATGAGCAGTTCTTC.

The chain recombines TRBV19 with TRBJ1-2; D is undetermined. Trimming took 2 bases from V and 2 from J, leaving 12 bases between them. The CDR3 covers 15 residues. The germline V gene encodes CDR1 LNHDA and CDR2 SQIVND (reference sequence). The CDR3 is CASSILPQVNYGYTF. CDR3 coding DNA: TGTGCCAGTAGTATACTGCCCCAGGTGAACTATGGCTACACCTTC.

V gene TRBV3-1 (or the pseudogene TRBV3-2) combines with J gene TRBJ2-7, with 8 bases that match TRBD1. V trimming: 6 bases; J trimming: 9 bases; junction bases outside the gene matches: 7. Germline assignment: CDR1 LGHDT and CDR2 YNNKEL (reference sequence). The CDR3 has 12 residues. This CDR3 is CASRFGQGGQYF. CDR3 nucleotide sequence: TGTGCCAGCAGATTCGGACAGGGAGGGCAGTACTTC.

This clone is classed as medium-sized. J is TRBJ2-7 and V is TRBV4-2; the D gene is possibly TRBD2 (6 bases). Between the trimmed V and J ends, which lost 8 bases and 3 bases, there was a span of 17 bases. CDR1 and CDR2 (germline): LGHNA, YNFKEQ. CDR3 length: 14 amino acids. This CDR3 is CASGPSERGYEQYF. In DNA, the CDR3 is TGTGCCAGCGGACCTAGCGAGAGAGGCTACGAGCAGTACTTC.

V and J are TRBV5-1 and TRBJ2-2; 10 bases are a match to TRBD2. Germline V lookup: CDR1 SGHRS, CDR2 YFSETQ. V dropped 7 bases and J dropped 3; count of bases not matched to a gene: 3. The CDR3 is made up of 14 amino acids. As DNA, the CDR3 is TGCGCCAGCCGAGGACTAGCGGACACCGGGGAGCTGTTTTTT. The encoded protein is CASRGLADTGELFF. The full variable domain, with the rest looked up from reference TRBV5-1 and TRBJ2-2, is KAGVTQTPRYLIKTRGQQVTLSCSPISGHRSVSWYQQTPGQGLQFLFEYFSETQRNKGNFPGRFSGRQFSNSRSEMNVSTLELGDSALYLCASRGLADTGELFFGEGSRLTVL.

The chain is built from TRBV3-1 (or the pseudogene TRBV3-2) and TRBJ2-5; D uncertain. CDR3 length: 14 residues. In germline, CDR1 is LGHDT, CDR2 YNNKEL (reference sequence). The V end lost 1 base, the J end lost 0 bases, and 6 bases lay between the germline ends. This CDR3 reads CASSQGLHQETQYF. DNA of the CDR3: TGTGCCAGCAGCCAAGGACTGCACCAAGAGACCCAGTACTTC.

The rearrangement uses TRBV18 and TRBJ2-5; maybe TRBD1 (6 bases). With 4 bases removed from V and 2 bases from J, the gap between germline ends came to 11 bases. From germline, CDR1 is KGHSH and CDR2 LQKENI. This CDR3 is 14 amino acids long. The CDR3 nucleotides are TGTGCCAGCTCACGTGCGGACAGACAAGAGACCCAGTACTTC. As protein: CASSRADRQETQYF.

About this clone: Other DNA sequences in this sample translate to the same CDR3. The chain has TRBV27 and TRBJ2-3; no firm D call. Trimming left V 5 bases short and J 2 bases short, with 5 bases between. The CDR3 extends over 12 amino acids. Germline V lookup: CDR1 MNHEY, CDR2 SMNVEV (reference sequence). CDR3: CASSPSTDTQYF. CDR3 nucleotide sequence: TGTGCCAGCAGTCCTTCCACAGATACGCAGTATTTT.

The chain is built from TRBV2 and TRBJ1-2; 8 bases agree with TRBD1. J was trimmed by 4 bases and V by 6 bases; bases with no gene match: 4. This CDR3 is built from 13 residues. Germline V gene data show CDR1 as SNHLY and CDR2 as FYNNEI. The CDR3 DNA is TGTGCCAGCAGGCCCACAGGGGGCTATGGCTACACCTTC. It codes for CASRPTGGYGYTF.

The V gene is TRBV21-1, the J gene TRBJ1-1; the table names TRBD1, a call not compared with the DNA. TRBV21-1 represents a pseudogene. This CDR3 is built from 18 residues. The CDR3 sequence: CASSKREGQGRITTEAFF. The CDR3 nucleotides are TGTGCCAGCAGCAAAAGGGAGGGACAGGGACGAATTACCACTGAAGCTTTCTTT.

The V gene is TRBV7-2, the J gene TRBJ1-1; D gene uncertain. Germline CDR1 is SGHTA and CDR2 is FQGNSA. V shed 8 bases and J shed 3 bases, with 16 bases lying between them. The CDR3 has 14 amino acids. The CDR3 protein is CASLPTAGYTEAFF. For the CDR3, the DNA is TGTGCCAGCTTGCCCACGGCAGGATACACTGAAGCTTTCTTT.

This rearrangement joins TRBV7-2 to TRBJ1-5, with D unresolved. V was clipped by 2 bases and J by 3 bases, with 11 bases between them. In germline, CDR1 is SGHTA, CDR2 FQGNSA. The CDR3 is 15 residues long. The CDR3 is CASSLKASYNQPQHF. CDR3 bases: TGTGCCAGCAGCTTAAAAGCCTCCTACAATCAGCCCCAGCATTTT.

The rearrangement links TRBV21-1 to TRBJ2-5; the table names TRBD1, a call not compared with the DNA. TRBV21-1 is listed as a pseudogene. The CDR3 is 14 amino acids. The CDR3 DNA sequence: TGTGCCAGCAGCAAAGGGACAGACCAAGAGACCCAGTACTTC. Its translation: CASSKGTDQETQYF.